These 28 T cell receptor beta chains came from one sample sequenced in a study of blood T cell repertoires in COVID-19. Sequencing used immunoSEQ multiplex PCR; TCRdb keeps in-frame clones, though not all of them. The table records around 190,000 clones, approximately 85% of them present only once. Sequenced sample: peripheral blood. The receptors were sampled from a woman aged 55-69 years with acute or convalescent COVID-19.

The rearrangement links TRBV5-8 to TRBJ2-5, with unresolved D. Trimming removed 1 base from V and 2 bases from J, with 9 bases in between. The germline V gene has CDR1 SGHTS and CDR2 YDEGEE. This CDR3 comprises 14 residues. The CDR3 is CASSLNGFQETQYF. DNA of the CDR3: TGTGCCAGCAGCTTGAACGGGTTTCAAGAGACCCAGTACTTC. Full variable domain (missing parts from reference TRBV5-8 and TRBJ2-5): EAGVTQSPTHLIKTRGQQATLRCSPISGHTSVYWYQQALGLGLQFLLWYDEGEERNRGNFPPRFSGRQFPNYSSELNVNALELEDSALYLCASSLNGFQETQYFGPGTRLLVL.

The chain employs TRBV7-3 and TRBJ2-3; 8 bases are a match to TRBD1. CDR1 and CDR2 (germline): SGHTA, FQGTGA. The V and J ends lost 6 bases and 8 bases, in that order; junction bases with no gene match: 10. This CDR3 region has 14 residues. CDR3 nucleotide sequence: TGTGCCAGCAGTCTGGACAGGGCACAGGGTACGCAGTATTTT. Protein product: CASSLDRAQGTQYF.

The chain has TRBV11-2 and TRBJ2-3; D is unclear. The CDR3 is 14 residues long. Germline-derived CDR1 and CDR2 are SGHAT and FQNNGV. Trimming removed 3 bases from V and 1 base from J, with 8 bases in between. CDR3 loop: CASSLTSGTDTQYF. In nucleotides, the CDR3 is TGTGCCAGCAGCTTGACATCGGGCACAGATACGCAGTATTTT.

The chain uses TRBV3-1 (or the pseudogene TRBV3-2) and TRBJ1-4; no clear D. The ends were cut back, 0 bases at V and 10 bases at J, with 18 bases in the middle. The germline gives CDR1 LGHDT, CDR2 YNNKEL (reference sequence). There are 16 residues in the CDR3. The CDR3 region has the DNA TGTGCCAGCAGCCAAGATATCCTTTCTCGAGAGGGAAAACTGTTTTTT. Its translation: CASSQDILSREGKLFF.

The chain links TRBV2 to TRBJ1-2; D unclear. The CDR3 extends over 13 amino acids. Germline values: CDR1 SNHLY, CDR2 FYNNEI. V lost 1 base and J lost 2, with 5 bases in between. CDR3 DNA: TGTGCCAGCAGTGAAGTCAGAAACTATGGCTACACCTTC. Amino acids: CASSEVRNYGYTF.

The chain links TRBV11-3 to TRBJ1-1, with D maybe TRBD1 (5 bases). CDR1 and CDR2 from the germline V gene are SGHNT and YENEEA. The CDR3 covers 15 residues. Trimming cost V 1 base and J 4 bases, with 13 bases left between them. The CDR3 reads CASSLVSGGSTEAFF. DNA for the CDR3: TGTGCCAGCAGCTTAGTATCCGGGGGATCCACTGAAGCTTTCTTT.

The chain recombines TRBV2 with TRBJ1-4, with TRBD1 matching over 12 bases. The V gene end was trimmed by 10 bases and the J gene end by 8 bases; junction bases not matched to a gene: 11. Looked up from germline, CDR1 is SNHLY and CDR2 is FYNNEI. The CDR3 spans 15 residues. The CDR3 loop reads CATRDRGLVLEKLFF. The CDR3 DNA reads TGTGCCACCCGGGACAGGGGGCTCGTTTTGGAAAAACTGTTTTTT.

This sequence joins TRBV19 and TRBJ1-4, with 9 bases fitting TRBD1. CDR3 length: 15 residues. Trimming removed 5 bases from V and 8 bases from J; junction bases left unmatched: 9. Germline-derived CDR1 and CDR2 are LNHDA and SQIVND (reference sequence). Here the CDR3 reads CASSPNRGRWEKLFF. In nucleotides, the CDR3 is TGTGCCAGTAGTCCGAACAGGGGGCGTTGGGAAAAACTGTTTTTT.

This clone appeared a single time. The rearrangement uses TRBV6-5 and TRBJ1-1; the D is unclear. Trimming removed 6 bases from V and 1 base from J, with 12 bases in between. Germline CDR1 and CDR2: MNHEY and SVGAGI. The CDR3 covers 14 residues. In DNA form, the CDR3 reads TGTGCCAGCAGCCCCGGACGGGGGAACACTGAAGCTTTCTTT. Encoded protein: CASSPGRGNTEAFF.

The V and J genes are TRBV9 and TRBJ2-1; the D gene is possibly TRBD1 (6 bases). Germline V CDR1 and CDR2: SGDLS, YYNGEE. The V end lost 0 bases, the J end lost 7 bases, and 11 bases lay between the germline ends. The CDR3 runs 14 residues. Here the CDR3 reads CASSVATGSNEQFF. CDR3 in DNA: TGTGCCAGCAGCGTAGCCACAGGGTCGAATGAGCAGTTCTTC.

This clone occurred once. The chain links TRBV6-5 to TRBJ1-5; 7 bases are a match to TRBD1. CDR1 and CDR2 (germline): MNHEY, SVGAGI. The trim removed 8 bases at V and 5 bases at J, leaving 6 bases unmatched. The CDR3 extends over 13 amino acids. CDR3 coding DNA: TGTGCCAGCGTCTGGACAGGTGATCAGCCCCAGCATTTT. Translated, it gives CASVWTGDQPQHF.

This chain joins TRBV5-6 and TRBJ2-3, with TRBD1 matching 8 bases. This CDR3 spans 15 amino acids. The V gene end was trimmed by 1 base and the J gene end by 4 bases; junction bases not matched to a gene: 5. The germline V gene has CDR1 SGHDT and CDR2 YYEEEE. Here the CDR3 DNA reads TGTGCCAGCAGCTTGAGGACAGGGCGCCCAGATACGCAGTATTTT. This codes for CASSLRTGRPDTQYF.

The chain couples TRBV29-1 to TRBJ2-7, with TRBD1 matching over 8 bases. Trimming removed 6 bases from V and 2 bases from J; junction bases left unmatched: 9. The CDR3 is 14 residues long. Germline lookup yields CDR1 SQVTM and CDR2 ANQGSEA. The CDR3 region has the DNA TGCAGCGTGGGAAACAGGGGGACAGCCTACGAGCAGTACTTC. Translating gives CSVGNRGTAYEQYF.

The chain links TRBV3-1 (or the pseudogene TRBV3-2) to TRBJ1-2; 10 positions agree with TRBD1. Germline V lookup: CDR1 LGHDT, CDR2 YNNKEL (reference sequence). V lost 4 bases to trimming and J lost 6 bases; unmatched junction nucleotides: 8. This CDR3 is built from 15 residues. The CDR3: CASSPSTGGSNGYTF. For the CDR3, the DNA is TGTGCCAGCAGCCCGTCGACAGGGGGCTCGAATGGCTACACCTTC.

This clone was found once. V gene TRBV28 combines with J gene TRBJ1-4, with D possibly being TRBD1 (5 bases). Germline-derived CDR1 and CDR2 are MDHEN and SYDVKM. V was cut by 2 bases and J by 2 bases, with 18 bases left in between. CDR3 length: 18 amino acids. The CDR3 region is CASSLMGGKGTTNEKLFF. The DNA for the CDR3 is TGTGCCAGCAGTTTAATGGGGGGAAAGGGGACTACTAATGAAAAACTGTTTTTT.

This clone occurred once. The chain links TRBV3-1 (or the pseudogene TRBV3-2) to TRBJ2-1, with D perhaps matching TRBD2 (6 bases). The ends were cut back, 5 bases at V and 8 bases at J, with 13 bases in the middle. Germline values: CDR1 LGHDT, CDR2 YNNKEL (reference sequence). The CDR3 length is 13 residues. In nucleotides, the CDR3 is TGTGCCAGCAGCACCTCTAGCGCCGATGAGCAGTTCTTC. Amino acid sequence: CASSTSSADEQFF.

Points on this clone: The DNA is left out, because the CDR3 cannot be placed on it with certainty; the CDR3 is given as TCRdb lists it. This sequence joins TRBV28 and TRBJ2-7; the table's D call of TRBD1 was not tested on the DNA. Germline V gives CDR1 MDHEN, CDR2 SYDVKM. Inclusive of both ends, the CDR3 amounts to 15 amino acids. CDR3 residues: CASSFLAQGGYEQYF.

In its sample, this clone was seen a few times. The CDR3 DNA sequence: TGTGCCAGCAGCTTATTAGCGGGAGAGCGCGAGCAGTACGTC. The encoded protein is CASSLLAGEREQYV. The V call is TRBV5-6, the J call TRBJ2-7, with 9 bases matching TRBD2. The J segment lost 6 bases and the V segment lost 2 bases, leaving 6 bases of the junction unmatched. The CDR3 contains 14 residues. CDR1 is SGHDT and CDR2 is YYEEEE in the germline V gene.

J is TRBJ2-1 and V is TRBV7-3; 14 bases are shared with TRBD2. This CDR3 contains 17 residues. V gave up 5 bases and J gave up 8 bases; unmatched junction bases: 11. Germline lookup yields CDR1 SGHTA and CDR2 FQGTGA. The CDR3 spells CASSAAGTSGSRHEQFF. The CDR3 DNA reads as TGTGCCAGCAGCGCTGCCGGGACTAGCGGGAGTAGGCATGAGCAGTTCTTC.

This chain's CDR3 is CASSQAENRVMNTEAFF. The CDR3 DNA is TGTGCCAGCAGCCAAGCTGAAAACAGGGTAATGAACACTGAAGCTTTCTTT. The genes are TRBV3-1 (or the pseudogene TRBV3-2) and TRBJ1-1; a weak D match, TRBD1 (6 bases). The germline V gene encodes CDR1 LGHDT and CDR2 YNNKEL (reference sequence). The V gene lost 1 base and the J gene lost 0 bases, with 15 bases spanning the gap. CDR3 length: 17 residues.

The rearrangement uses TRBV11-3 and TRBJ2-2; D gene unclear. This CDR3 spans 12 amino acids. Deletions cut 5 bases from V and 3 bases from J, with 4 bases between. Germline CDR1 is SGHNT and CDR2 is YENEEA. The CDR3 loop reads CASSLHTGELFF. CDR3 coding DNA: TGTGCCAGCAGCCTTCACACCGGGGAGCTGTTTTTT.

This sequence joins TRBV6-1 and TRBJ1-5; the D is unclear. Trimming left V 2 bases short and J 0 bases short, with 17 bases between. This CDR3 has 18 amino acids. The V gene's germline CDR1 is MNHNS and CDR2 SASEGT. In DNA form, the CDR3 reads TGTGCCAGCAGTGAACCCGGGTTTTCAACCTATAGCAATCAGCCCCAGCATTTT. Translation gives CASSEPGFSTYSNQPQHF.

The chain employs TRBV11-3 and TRBJ1-4, with D possibly TRBD1 on 5 matching bases. The CDR3 covers 16 residues. Germline V gene sequence: CDR1 SGHNT, CDR2 YENEEA. The V end lost 1 base, the J end lost 0 bases, and 9 bases lay between the germline ends. Here the CDR3 reads CASSLGDSTTNEKLFF. As DNA, the CDR3 is TGTGCCAGCAGCTTAGGTGACAGCACAACTAATGAAAAACTGTTTTTT. Complete variable domain (other parts from reference TRBV11-3 and TRBJ1-4): EAGVVQSPRYKIIEKKQPVAFWCNPISGHNTLYWYLQNLGQGPELLIRYENEEAVDDSQLPKDRFSAERLKGVDSTLKIQPAELGDSAVYLCASSLGDSTTNEKLFFGSGTQLSVL.

CDR3 sequence reads: CASSETGIGTEAFF. CDR3 sequence (DNA): TGTGCCAGTAGTGAGACAGGGATAGGCACTGAAGCTTTCTTT. The rearrangement links TRBV19 to TRBJ1-1; TRBD1 agrees at 7 bases. The J segment lost 4 bases and the V segment lost 5 bases, leaving 7 bases of the junction unmatched. Per the germline V gene, CDR1 is LNHDA and CDR2 is SQIVND (reference sequence). The CDR3 extends over 14 amino acids. Full variable domain (missing parts from reference TRBV19 and TRBJ1-1): DGGITQSPKYLFRKEGQNVTLSCEQNLNHDAMYWYRQDPGQGLRLIYYSQIVNDFQKGDIAEGYSVSREKKESFPLTVTSAQKNPTAFYLCASSETGIGTEAFFGQGTRLTVV.

The CDR3 sequence is CALDRGPETQYF. DNA for the CDR3: TGTGCCTTAGACAGGGGGCCCGAGACCCAGTACTTC. This chain links TRBV30 with TRBJ2-5, with TRBD1 matching over 10 bases. V lost 7 bases to trimming and J lost 5 bases; unmatched junction nucleotides: 4. Germline V gene data show CDR1 as GTSNPN and CDR2 as SVGIG (reference sequence). CDR3 length equals 12 residues.

The genes are TRBV5-4 and TRBJ1-2, with TRBD1 identical over 10 bases. The trim removed 0 bases at V and 2 bases at J, leaving 4 bases unmatched. The CDR3 runs 16 residues. Germline-derived CDR1 and CDR2 are SGHNT and YYREEE (reference sequence). The DNA of the CDR3 is TGTGCCAGCAGCTTGGCCTGGGGACAGGGGAACTATGGCTACACCTTC. Encoded protein: CASSLAWGQGNYGYTF.

This sequence joins TRBV5-1 and TRBJ1-4; D gene uncertain. The V gene's germline CDR1 is SGHRS and CDR2 YFSETQ. The V end lost 4 bases, the J end lost 4 bases, and 23 bases lay between the germline ends. This CDR3 is 18 amino acids long. The CDR3 sequence: CASSQGGSARWGNEKLFF. CDR3 sequence (DNA): TGCGCCAGCAGCCAAGGAGGGTCTGCCCGATGGGGTAATGAAAAACTGTTTTTT.

The gene calls are TRBV2 and TRBJ1-2; 7 bases agree with TRBD1. Germline V gives CDR1 SNHLY, CDR2 FYNNEI. CDR3 length: 15 residues. Trimming took 0 bases from V and 8 from J; bases not matched to a gene: 9. The CDR3 region has the DNA TGTGCCAGCAGTGAAGCATTACAGGGGAGTGGCGGCTACACCTTC. This encodes CASSEALQGSGGYTF.